These T cell receptor beta chains were read from a single sample in a study of blood T cell repertoires in COVID-19. Assay used: immunoSEQ multiplex PCR; TCRdb lists only in-frame clones, some missing. The profile shows 130,000 to 150,000 clones, roughly 90% of them singletons. The material sequenced was peripheral blood. The receptors were sampled from a woman aged 45-65 years with acute or convalescent COVID-19. The conserved cysteine and the conserved F or W are not part of the CDR3 here. Only some rows state a clone size, as once, few, many or a class for expanded clones.

v_gene	abundance	j_gene	len	CDR3aa
TRBV30	-	TRBJ1-1	9	AWNRGTEAF
TRBV4-1	-	TRBJ2-1	14	ASSQRLAGAYNEQF
TRBV9	-	TRBJ2-7	13	ASSVRDRGYYEQY
TRBV11-2	once	TRBJ2-5	13	ASRFLAGTQETQY
TRBV19	-	TRBJ1-2	13	ASTVGQGGNYGYT
TRBV3-1/TRBV3-2	-	TRBJ2-3	13	ASSQDHSRVDTQY
TRBV5-1	few	TRBJ1-4	9	ASSLGVELF
TRBV7-9	few	TRBJ1-2	11	ASSGQGNDGYT
TRBV7-3	-	TRBJ1-1	11	ASSSGVNTEAF
TRBV7-9	-	TRBJ2-7	14	ASSLDSAGGNYEQY
TRBV6-5	once	TRBJ2-5	11	ASSYARVGTQY
TRBV30	once	TRBJ1-3	13	ACSYPYRGGNTIY
TRBV5-1	-	TRBJ2-3	13	ASSWPSGTTDTQY
TRBV3-1/TRBV3-2	-	TRBJ1-5	12	ASSPRDGDQPQH
TRBV5-1	-	TRBJ2-7	11	ASSLERGGEQY
TRBV29-1	-	TRBJ2-7	12	SVGERGGPYEQY
TRBV5-1	-	TRBJ2-7	13	ASSLAGRTTYEQY
TRBV7-3	-	TRBJ2-2	14	ASSKNPGKDTGELF
TRBV5-1	-	TRBJ1-4	13	ASSSFGLANEKLF
TRBV21-1	-	TRBJ2-6	18	ASTWWGKGQGRSGANVLT